What follows are 25 T cell receptor beta chains derived from one specimen sequenced in a study of shared clonotypes between healthy human individuals. Repertoires were generated with immunoSEQ multiplex PCR, while TCRdb's copy carries only in-frame clones and drops some. Of some 2.3 million clones listed, more than 85% were seen once; the top ten hold 0.39%. Sequences were obtained from naive CD4+ T cells from PBMCs. As to subset: CD45RA+ positively selected. The receptors derive from a man aged 18 to 30 in good health. Some clones in this sample may be carry-over from other donors' samples.

CDR3: CASSPDRRSLRGYTF. The CDR3 coding sequence is TGCGCCAGCAGCCCGGACCGCAGGTCCCTACGGGGCTACACCTTC. This chain uses TRBV5-1 with TRBJ1-2; D gene unclear. This CDR3 is 15 amino acids long. Deletions cut 4 bases from V and 8 bases from J, with 21 bases between. The germline V gene has CDR1 SGHRS and CDR2 YFSETQ.

Concerning this clone: This same CDR3 is encoded by further DNA sequences in the sample. The J gene is TRBJ1-5, the V gene TRBV7-9; no clear D gene. Germline lookup yields CDR1 SEHNR and CDR2 FQNEAQ (reference sequence). Trimming removed 1 base from V and 6 bases from J, with 4 bases in between. The CDR3 is made up of 12 amino acids. This CDR3 reads CASSLGPQPQHF. The CDR3 coding sequence is TGTGCCAGCAGCTTAGGCCCTCAGCCCCAGCATTTT.

The chain uses TRBV4-3 and TRBJ2-7; TRBD2 matches at 8 bases. The CDR3 is 16 residues long. Germline CDR1 reads LGHNA; CDR2 reads YSLEER. The junction had 13 bases not matched to a gene; V was cut back by 5 bases and J by 4 bases. The CDR3 protein is CASSESAGRAVYEQYF. The CDR3 nucleotides read TGCGCCAGCAGCGAGTCCGCCGGGAGGGCCGTATACGAGCAGTACTTC.

The chain is built from TRBV7-2 and TRBJ2-7; D unclear. With 2 bases removed from V and 2 bases from J, the gap between germline ends came to 7 bases. CDR1 and CDR2 from the germline V gene are SGHTA and FQGNSA. This CDR3 is 13 amino acids long. The CDR3 sequence is CASSLYPTYEQYF. Written as DNA, the CDR3 is TGTGCCAGCAGCTTATACCCGACCTACGAGCAGTACTTC. Full variable domain (rest looked up from reference TRBV7-2 and TRBJ2-7): GAGVSQSPSNKVTEKGKDVELRCDPISGHTALYWYRQSLGQGLEFLIYFQGNSAPDKSGLPSDRFSAERTGGSVSTLTIQRTQQEDSAVYLCASSLYPTYEQYFGPGTRLTVT.

This clone has only a few counts. V usage is TRBV10-3 and J usage is TRBJ1-1, with D tentatively TRBD1 (5 bases). The CDR3 runs to 13 residues. Germline V CDR1 and CDR2: ENHRY, SYGVKD. V was shortened by 5 bases and J by 0 bases, with 7 bases between the two germline ends. The CDR3 protein is CAISRGMNTEAFF. The CDR3 DNA reads as TGTGCCATCAGTCGGGGCATGAACACTGAAGCTTTCTTT.

In DNA form, the CDR3 reads TGCGCCAGCAGCCAAAGCCCTATACAGGGCCCCAGCTCCTACGAGCAGTACTTC. Translation: CASSQSPIQGPSSYEQYF. The chain carries TRBV4-1 and TRBJ2-7; D may be TRBD1 (6 bases). Germline V gene sequence: CDR1 MGHRA, CDR2 YSYEKL. V was trimmed by 2 bases and J by 0 bases, leaving 20 bases between them. This CDR3 region has 18 residues.

This clone was recorded only once. V is TRBV28 and J is TRBJ2-7, with TRBD1 as a possible D gene (5 bases). The germline V and J ends were trimmed by 6 bases and 2 bases, with 17 bases remaining between them. This CDR3 has 15 residues. The V gene's germline CDR1 is MDHEN and CDR2 SYDVKM. Written as DNA, the CDR3 is TGTGCCAGCAGCCTCTCCTGGGGCCCTACCTACGAGCAGTACTTC. It yields the protein CASSLSWGPTYEQYF.

The chain couples TRBV28 to TRBJ1-5; D gene uncertain. The CDR3 is 15 amino acids. CDR1 and CDR2 from the germline V gene are MDHEN and SYDVKM. Trimming took 5 bases from V and 6 from J, leaving 17 bases between them. The CDR3 spells CASSPLGRRSQPQHF. The CDR3 nucleotides are TGTGCCAGCAGTCCCCTAGGGAGGAGGAGTCAGCCCCAGCATTTT. Supplemented by reference TRBV28 and TRBJ1-5, the full variable domain reads DVKVTQSSRYLVKRTGEKVFLECVQDMDHENMFWYRQDPGLGLRLIYFSYDVKMKEKGDIPEGYSVSREKKERFSLILESASTNQTSMYLCASSPLGRRSQPQHFGDGTRLSIL.

The genes are TRBV27 and TRBJ1-3, with D maybe TRBD1 (6 bases). This CDR3 contains 14 residues. V lost 8 bases to trimming and J lost 4 bases, with 15 bases between them. Per the germline V gene, CDR1 is MNHEY and CDR2 is SMNVEV (reference sequence). The CDR3 coding sequence is TGTGCCAGCTCTGGGCAGGGGCAGGGAAACACCATATATTTT. As protein: CASSGQGQGNTIYF.

J is TRBJ1-1 and V is TRBV5-1; 10 bases map to TRBD1. Germline loops: CDR1 SGHRS, CDR2 YFSETQ. The junction had 6 bases not matched to a gene; V was cut back by 2 bases and J by 5 bases. The CDR3 loop spans 15 amino acids. CDR3 in amino acids: CASSFTGQGKTEAFF. The CDR3 DNA reads as TGCGCCAGCAGCTTTACGGGACAGGGGAAGACTGAAGCTTTCTTT.

The V and J genes are TRBV6-4 and TRBJ2-1; D is possibly TRBD2 (6 bases). Trimming shortened V by 0 bases and J by 6 bases, and 9 bases separated the two germline ends. The CDR3 is 14 amino acids. The germline V gene has CDR1 MRHNA and CDR2 SNTAGT. The CDR3 bases are TGTGCCAGCAGTGACTCGGGGGGTCCCAATGAGCAGTTCTTC. Amino acid sequence: CASSDSGGPNEQFF.

J is TRBJ2-1 and V is TRBV18; D call uncertain. Germline CDR1 KGHSH, CDR2 LQKENI. The CDR3 contains 15 residues. V lost 6 bases and J 6 bases, leaving 18 bases between the germline ends. The CDR3 DNA reads as TGTGCCAGCTCTTTTGGTTGGCAGTCGGGCAATGAGCAGTTCTTC. Residues: CASSFGWQSGNEQFF.

This chain joins TRBV5-1 and TRBJ1-5, with D possibly matching TRBD1 (5 bases). The CDR3 consists of 13 residues. Germline V CDR1 and CDR2: SGHRS, YFSETQ. The germline V and J ends were trimmed by 6 bases and 0 bases, with 7 bases remaining between them. The CDR3, as DNA: TGCGCCAGCATTGGGGGTAGCAATCAGCCCCAGCATTTT. Amino acid sequence: CASIGGSNQPQHF.

The chain is built from TRBV5-1 and TRBJ2-7; D is undetermined. CDR3 size: 14 residues. Looked up from germline, CDR1 is SGHRS and CDR2 is YFSETQ. The V end was cut by 0 bases, the J end by 2 bases, with 9 bases between. The CDR3 nucleotides read TGCGCCAGCAGCTTGGGTCTGACAACCTACGAGCAGTACTTC. The encoded protein is CASSLGLTTYEQYF.

The genes are TRBV28 and TRBJ2-3, with D possibly TRBD1 on 6 matching bases. This CDR3 is built from 16 residues. Germline loops: CDR1 MDHEN, CDR2 SYDVKM. V lost 1 base, J lost 2 bases, and 13 bases lay in between. The CDR3 DNA follows: TGTGCCAGCAGTTTATCAGGGGTTGGGGCCACAGATACGCAGTATTTT. It encodes CASSLSGVGATDTQYF.

The rearrangement links TRBV30 to TRBJ2-1; the match to TRBD2 covers 13 bases. V dropped 2 bases and J dropped 7; count of bases not matched to a gene: 5. From germline, CDR1 is GTSNPN and CDR2 SVGIG (reference sequence). The CDR3 spans 15 residues. Here the CDR3 reads CAWSLGTSGMNEQFF. The CDR3 region has the DNA TGTGCCTGGAGTCTGGGGACTAGCGGGATGAATGAGCAGTTCTTC. The full variable domain, with the rest looked up from reference TRBV30 and TRBJ2-1, is SQTIHQWPATLVQPVGSPLSLECTVEGTSNPNLYWYRQAAGRGLQLLFYSVGIGQISSEVPQNLSASRPQDRQFILSSKKLLLSDSGFYLCAWSLGTSGMNEQFFGPGTRLTVL.

The chain carries TRBV6-5 and TRBJ1-1; possible D gene TRBD1, 5 bases. This CDR3 region has 14 residues. The germline V and J ends were trimmed by 8 bases and 4 bases, with 17 bases remaining between them. Looked up from germline, CDR1 is MNHEY and CDR2 is SVGAGI. The CDR3 protein is CASGTGRGGTEAFF. CDR3 in DNA: TGTGCCAGCGGGACCGGGCGCGGGGGCACTGAAGCTTTCTTT.

V usage is TRBV5-1 and J usage is TRBJ1-1; tentatively, D is TRBD1 (6 bases). CDR3 length: 13 residues. The germline V gene has CDR1 SGHRS and CDR2 YFSETQ. V was clipped by 4 bases and J by 4 bases, with 11 bases between them. For the CDR3, the DNA is TGCGCCAGCAGCGTCACAGGGAGCACTGAAGCTTTCTTT. This gives the protein CASSVTGSTEAFF.

The chain is built from TRBV6-5 and TRBJ2-7; D is possibly TRBD1 (7 bases). V gave up 6 bases and J gave up 3 bases, with 15 bases separating them. Germline CDR1 and CDR2: MNHEY and SVGAGI. This CDR3 has 14 amino acids. Here the CDR3 reads CASRAGQLLYEQYF. CDR3 DNA sequence: TGTGCCAGCAGGGCGGGACAGCTACTCTACGAGCAGTACTTC.

The V and J genes are TRBV28 and TRBJ1-2; D gene uncertain. Trimming shortened V by 2 bases and J by 1 base, and 8 bases separated the two germline ends. The CDR3 loop spans 14 amino acids. Germline loops: CDR1 MDHEN, CDR2 SYDVKM. The CDR3 spells CASSLVAYNYGYTF. The CDR3 nucleotides read TGTGCCAGCAGTTTAGTGGCATATAACTATGGCTACACCTTC.

A remark on this clone: Distinct nucleotide sequences in the sample also encode this CDR3. V and J are TRBV5-1 and TRBJ2-1; D is perhaps TRBD2 (5 bases). The germline gives CDR1 SGHRS, CDR2 YFSETQ. The V end was cut by 2 bases, the J end by 5 bases, with 5 bases between. The CDR3 length is 12 residues. The CDR3 spells CASSLLDNEQFF. CDR3 coding DNA: TGCGCCAGCAGCTTACTAGACAATGAGCAGTTCTTC.

The gene calls are TRBV4-1 and TRBJ2-1; TRBD2 matches 9 bases. After removal of 2 bases from V and 4 bases from J, the junction contained 3 bases not matched to a gene. Germline-derived CDR1 and CDR2 are MGHRA and YSYEKL. CDR3 length: 15 amino acids. In DNA form, the CDR3 reads TGCGCCAGCAGCCAAAGACTAGCGGATTACAATGAGCAGTTCTTC. Its protein product is CASSQRLADYNEQFF.

With regard to this clone: Additional DNA sequences in this sample encode the identical CDR3. The chain carries TRBV5-4 and TRBJ2-7; TRBD1 matches 7 bases. The CDR3 sequence is 13 residues long. Germline V gene data show CDR1 as SGHNT and CDR2 as YYREEE (reference sequence). The trim removed 1 base at V and 3 bases at J, leaving 1 base unmatched. Here the CDR3 reads CASSLPGGYEQYF. The CDR3 region has the DNA TGTGCCAGCAGCTTGCCAGGGGGCTACGAGCAGTACTTC.

The chain carries TRBV5-1 and TRBJ2-3; D may be TRBD1 (6 bases). The CDR3 loop spans 16 amino acids. With 0 bases removed from V and 0 bases from J, the gap between germline ends came to 11 bases. Germline V gene sequence: CDR1 SGHRS, CDR2 YFSETQ. The CDR3 reads CASSLETGQSTDTQYF. The CDR3 coding sequence is TGCGCCAGCAGCTTGGAGACAGGACAGAGCACAGATACGCAGTATTTT.

The chain combines TRBV6-1 with TRBJ2-1; D is ambiguous. Trimming left V 1 base short and J 2 bases short, with 12 bases between. There are 16 residues in the CDR3. Germline V lookup: CDR1 MNHNS, CDR2 SASEGT. The DNA of the CDR3 is TGTGCCAGCAGTGAAGAGTCGGCGAGAGCCTACAATGAGCAGTTCTTC. Its translation: CASSEESARAYNEQFF.